Shown below are 27 T cell receptor beta chains from a single sample sequenced in a study of CD8 T cells in Susac syndrome (dated by TCRdb to the late 2010s). The library was prepared using the immunoSEQ multiplex PCR assay. RNA was extracted using the RNeasy kit, and about 0.45 to 1 ug of the RNA was reverse transcribed with random hexamers. TCRdb trimmed the raw reads at Q25, called clones with MiXCR and kept productive beta chains. Rows with a matching CDR3 protein are joined into one entry that keeps the most common DNA and genes. This sample holds under 200,000 distinct CDR3 sequences; 85% to 95% were observed only once. The ten largest clones capture around 0.16% of the sample. The sequenced sample was CD8+ T cells from PBMCs. The receptors stem from a human donor with multiple sclerosis.

As regards this clonotype: An end of the junction does not agree with germline; a read error may underlie this. The chain couples TRBV28 to TRBJ2-7; the D gene is possibly TRBD1 (6 bases). This CDR3 has 13 amino acids. Germline CDR1 reads MDHEN; CDR2 reads SYDVKM. The DNA of the CDR3 is TGTGCCAGCAGTTCTCCCCACGACAGGATGATGAACTTC. This codes for CASSSPHDRMMNF.

This clonotype was counted once. This rearrangement joins TRBV13 to TRBJ1-2; no definite D call. The CDR3 spans 13 residues. Trimming shortened V by 5 bases and J by 8 bases, and 15 bases separated the two germline ends. Germline CDR1 is PRHDT and CDR2 is FYEKMQ (reference sequence). This CDR3 is CASSALGSHGYTF. The CDR3 bases are TGTGCCAGCAGCGCACTGGGATCTCACGGCTACACCTTC.

The chain has TRBV13 and TRBJ2-3; TRBD2 agrees at 9 bases. The trim removed 0 bases at V and 5 bases at J, leaving 9 bases unmatched. Per germline, CDR1 PRHDT and CDR2 FYEKMQ (reference sequence). There are 17 residues in the CDR3. This CDR3 reads CASSLGREGQYEDTQYF. CDR3 DNA sequence: TGTGCCAGCAGCTTAGGGCGGGAGGGCCAATACGAAGATACGCAGTATTTT.

The rearrangement uses TRBV2 and TRBJ1-1; D remains ambiguous. Looked up from germline, CDR1 is SNHLY and CDR2 is FYNNEI. Trimming left V 7 bases short and J 6 bases short, with 9 bases between. There are 11 residues in the CDR3. The DNA for the CDR3 is TGTGCCAGCACCGACAAACCTGAAGCTTTCTTT. Translation gives CASTDKPEAFF. Variable domain in full (rest from reference TRBV2 and TRBJ1-1): EPEVTQTPSHQVTQMGQEVILRCVPISNHLYFYWYRQILGQKVEFLVSFYNNEISEKSEIFDDQFSVERPDGSNFTLKIRSTKLEDSAMYFCASTDKPEAFFGQGTRLTVV.

The genes are TRBV2 and TRBJ2-7; D is uncertain. The CDR3 is made up of 12 amino acids. Germline V lookup: CDR1 SNHLY, CDR2 FYNNEI. The germline V and J ends were trimmed by 8 bases and 6 bases, with 14 bases remaining between them. CDR3 amino acids: CASLGPTAEQYF. CDR3 nucleotide sequence: TGTGCCAGCCTTGGACCCACCGCCGAGCAGTACTTC.

This clonotype was observed a single time. The chain uses TRBV7-9 and TRBJ2-1, with D uncertain. The CDR3 length is 12 residues. From germline, CDR1 is SEHNR and CDR2 FQNEAQ (reference sequence). V lost 1 base, J lost 6 bases, and 4 bases lay in between. CDR3 loop: CASSLEPNEQFF. DNA for the CDR3: TGTGCCAGCAGCTTAGAACCCAATGAGCAGTTCTTC.

This rearrangement joins TRBV20-1 to TRBJ2-3; D is unresolved. The ends were cut back, 6 bases at V and 3 bases at J, with 19 bases in the middle. From germline, CDR1 is DFQATT and CDR2 SNEGSKA (reference sequence). This CDR3 spans 15 amino acids. CDR3 nucleotides: TGCAGTGCCTATGGCCCCTACGGCCATACAGATACGCAGTATTTT. Translated, it gives CSAYGPYGHTDTQYF.

V usage is TRBV12-5 and J usage is TRBJ2-1; D remains ambiguous. From germline, CDR1 is LGHNT and CDR2 FRNRAP. CDR3 length: 15 residues. The V end was cut by 2 bases, the J end by 7 bases, with 15 bases between. The CDR3 spells CASGLSSWVFNEQFF. In DNA form, the CDR3 reads TGTGCTAGTGGTTTGTCCTCATGGGTGTTTAATGAGCAGTTCTTC.

J is TRBJ2-7 and V is TRBV15; TRBD1 is a possible D gene (7 bases). V was clipped by 9 bases and J by 1 base, with 19 bases between them. This CDR3 has 15 amino acids. Per the germline V gene, CDR1 is LNHNV and CDR2 is YYDKDF (reference sequence). The CDR3 region is CATSGYRGLSYEQYF. CDR3 coding DNA: TGTGCCACAAGCGGGTACAGGGGCCTTTCCTACGAGCAGTACTTC.

The chain recombines TRBV7-9 with TRBJ2-1, with TRBD1 identical over 10 bases. The CDR3 has 16 residues. Germline V gives CDR1 SEHNR, CDR2 FQNEAQ (reference sequence). Germline trimming cut 5 bases from V and 3 bases from J; bases unmatched to any gene: 7. The CDR3 sequence is CASSLRQGANYNEQFF. The CDR3 bases are TGTGCCAGCAGCCTAAGACAGGGGGCGAACTACAATGAGCAGTTCTTC. Full variable domain (outside the CDR3, taken from reference TRBV7-9 and TRBJ2-1): DTGVSQNPRHKITKRGQNVTFRCDPISEHNRLYWYRQTLGQGPEFLTYFQNEAQLEKSRLLSDRFSAERPKGSFSTLEIQRTEQGDSAMYLCASSLRQGANYNEQFFGPGTRLTVL.

V and J are TRBV27 and TRBJ2-1; 11 bases align to TRBD2. Per the germline V gene, CDR1 is MNHEY and CDR2 is SMNVEV (reference sequence). The CDR3 is 20 residues long. The V gene end was trimmed by 1 base and the J gene end by 6 bases; junction bases not matched to a gene: 17. CDR3: CASSLYSGLAGPMGSNEQFF. CDR3 nucleotide sequence: TGTGCCAGCAGTTTATATTCCGGACTAGCGGGTCCGATGGGGTCCAATGAGCAGTTCTTC.

The rearrangement links TRBV27 to TRBJ2-3; 12 bases line up with TRBD2. This CDR3 spans 16 amino acids. The J segment lost 4 bases and the V segment lost 6 bases, leaving 8 bases of the junction unmatched. CDR1 is MNHEY, CDR2 SMNVEV, per germline (reference sequence). The CDR3 DNA reads TGTGCCAGCAGCCCCCCTAGCGGGAGGGACGCAGATACGCAGTATTTT. Amino acid sequence: CASSPPSGRDADTQYF.

The gene calls are TRBV29-1 and TRBJ2-3, with a possible D match to TRBD1 (5 bases). This CDR3 has 12 residues. Germline CDR1 SQVTM, CDR2 ANQGSEA. Trimming took off 5 bases at V and 2 bases at J, with 8 bases between the two ends. The CDR3 here is CSVLGATDTQYF. In nucleotides, the CDR3 is TGCAGCGTTTTAGGGGCCACAGATACGCAGTATTTT.

This sequence joins TRBV29-1 and TRBJ1-5; 10 nucleotides align to TRBD1. The CDR3 runs 14 residues. V trimming: 6 bases; J trimming: 5 bases; junction bases outside the gene matches: 7. Germline V gene lookup returns CDR1 SQVTM and CDR2 ANQGSEA. CDR3 sequence (DNA): TGCAGCGTCGACGAAGGGACAGGGGATCAGCCCCAGCATTTT. Translated: CSVDEGTGDQPQHF.

J is TRBJ2-1 and V is TRBV4-1; 14 nucleotides match TRBD2. The CDR3 is 15 residues long. Germline V gives CDR1 MGHRA, CDR2 YSYEKL. Germline trimming cut 5 bases from V and 4 bases from J; bases unmatched to any gene: 1. In DNA, the CDR3 is TGCGCCAGCAGCAGACTAGCGGGAGGGTACAATGAGCAGTTCTTC. It specifies CASSRLAGGYNEQFF.

CDR3 sequence: CATSRDLGGNTEAFF. In nucleotides, the CDR3 is TGTGCCACCAGCAGAGATTTGGGGGGAAACACTGAAGCTTTCTTT. V is TRBV15 and J is TRBJ1-1; a weak D match, TRBD1 (5 bases). V was shortened by 0 bases and J by 2 bases, with 10 bases between the two germline ends. This CDR3 has 15 residues. Germline CDR1 is LNHNV and CDR2 is YYDKDF (reference sequence).

This rearrangement joins TRBV25-1 to TRBJ2-3; 8 nucleotides align to TRBD2. The CDR3 has 14 residues. The V gene's germline CDR1 is MGHDK and CDR2 SYGVNS. With V trimmed by 3 bases and J by 5 bases, 4 bases remained unmatched. The CDR3 protein is CASSDGGEVDTQYF. The CDR3 DNA reads as TGTGCCAGCAGTGACGGGGGGGAAGTAGATACGCAGTATTTT.

V is TRBV15 and J is TRBJ2-5; D is unresolved. This CDR3 is built from 15 residues. V was pared by 0 bases and J by 0 bases, with 8 bases between. Per germline, CDR1 LNHNV and CDR2 YYDKDF (reference sequence). CDR3 DNA: TGTGCCACCAGCAGAGATCACTTTAACCAAGAGACCCAGTACTTC. Translated, it gives CATSRDHFNQETQYF.

CDR3 nucleotides: TGCAGTGCTAGACCCTACTATTACAATGAGCAGTTCTTC. Its protein product is CSARPYYYNEQFF. The chain links TRBV20-1 to TRBJ2-1; D gene uncertain. This CDR3 has 13 amino acids. V lost 2 bases, J lost 4 bases, and 9 bases lay in between. CDR1 is DFQATT, CDR2 SNEGSKA, per germline (reference sequence).

The chain has TRBV29-1 and TRBJ2-5; a possible D gene is TRBD2 (6 bases). There are 15 residues in the CDR3. V shed 6 bases and J shed 9 bases, with 26 bases lying between them. Germline V gives CDR1 SQVTM, CDR2 ANQGSEA. Here the CDR3 reads CSVDGGLAGLESQYF. DNA of the CDR3: TGCAGCGTAGATGGTGGTTTGGCGGGATTGGAGTCCCAGTACTTC.

This chain uses TRBV14 with TRBJ1-1; 8 positions agree with TRBD1. J lost 2 bases, V lost 7 bases, and 3 bases had no gene match. Germline CDR1 and CDR2: SGHDN and FVKESK. This CDR3 region has 13 residues. CDR3 in DNA: TGTGCCAGCACGGACAGGGTCAACACTGAAGCTTTCTTT. Translated: CASTDRVNTEAFF.

The V gene is TRBV25-1, the J gene TRBJ2-7; D might be TRBD1 (5 bases). This CDR3 has 14 amino acids. V was shortened by 1 base and J by 1 base, with 8 bases between the two germline ends. Germline assignment: CDR1 MGHDK and CDR2 SYGVNS. CDR3 nucleotide sequence: TGTGCCAGCAGTGAATGGGGCGGTTCCTACGAGCAGTACTTC. The encoded protein is CASSEWGGSYEQYF.

The rearrangement links TRBV28 to TRBJ2-3, with D unclear. This CDR3 is built from 12 residues. Germline values: CDR1 MDHEN, CDR2 SYDVKM. The V gene lost 6 bases and the J gene lost 4 bases, with 8 bases spanning the gap. The CDR3 here is CASSTDPDTQYF. The CDR3 DNA reads TGTGCCAGCAGCACTGACCCAGATACGCAGTATTTT.

The rearrangement uses TRBV12-3 or TRBV12-4 and TRBJ2-5, with 12 bases aligning to TRBD2. After removal of 3 bases from V and 4 bases from J, the junction contained 3 bases not matched to a gene. The CDR3 is 15 amino acids. DNA for the CDR3: TGTGCCAGCAGTTTCCTAGCGGGAGGGCCAGAGACCCAGTACTTC. This codes for CASSFLAGGPETQYF.

J is TRBJ2-7 and V is TRBV29-1; no clear D gene. V lost 2 bases and J 3 bases, leaving 5 bases between the germline ends. The CDR3 extends over 11 amino acids. The germline gives CDR1 SQVTM, CDR2 ANQGSEA. The CDR3 nucleotides are TGCAGCGTTGAATCCGACTACGAGCAGTACTTC. Translated, it gives CSVESDYEQYF.

V usage is TRBV3-1 and J usage is TRBJ2-1; D is perhaps TRBD1 (6 bases). Germline V gives CDR1 LGHDT, CDR2 YNNKEL (reference sequence). The ends were cut back, 1 base at V and 10 bases at J, with 8 bases in the middle. The CDR3 has 12 residues. CDR3 sequence reads: CASSQGTVEQFF. In DNA, the CDR3 is TGTGCCAGCAGCCAAGGGACAGTCGAGCAGTTCTTC.

V gene TRBV5-1 combines with J gene TRBJ2-3; tentatively, D is TRBD2 (6 bases). Looked up from germline, CDR1 is SGHRS and CDR2 is YFSETQ. The CDR3 extends over 13 amino acids. Trimming left V 2 bases short and J 6 bases short, with 10 bases between. CDR3: CASSFAGLDTQYF. The CDR3 nucleotides are TGCGCCAGCAGCTTTGCGGGGTTGGATACGCAGTATTTT.